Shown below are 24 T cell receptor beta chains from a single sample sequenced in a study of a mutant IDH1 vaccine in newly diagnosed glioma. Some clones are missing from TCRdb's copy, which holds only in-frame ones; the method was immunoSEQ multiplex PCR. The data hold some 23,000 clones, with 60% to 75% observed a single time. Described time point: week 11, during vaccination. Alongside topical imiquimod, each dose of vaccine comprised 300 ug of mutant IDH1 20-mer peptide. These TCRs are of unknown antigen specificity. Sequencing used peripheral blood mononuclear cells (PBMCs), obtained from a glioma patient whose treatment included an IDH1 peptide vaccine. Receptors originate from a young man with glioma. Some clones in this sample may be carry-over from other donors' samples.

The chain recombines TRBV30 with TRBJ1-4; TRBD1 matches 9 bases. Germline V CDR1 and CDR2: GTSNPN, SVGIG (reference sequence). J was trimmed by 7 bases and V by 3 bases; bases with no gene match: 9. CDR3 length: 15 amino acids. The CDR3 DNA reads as TGTGCCTGGAGAAGTGGGGGACAGGGATTTGAAAAACTGTTTTTT. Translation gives CAWRSGGQGFEKLFF.

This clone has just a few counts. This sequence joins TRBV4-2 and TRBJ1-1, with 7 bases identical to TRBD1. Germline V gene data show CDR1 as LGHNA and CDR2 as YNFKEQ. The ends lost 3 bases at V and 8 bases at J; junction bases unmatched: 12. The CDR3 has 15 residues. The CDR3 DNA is TGTGCCAGCAGCCAGTACAGGGGCACCAGTTCAGAAGCTTTCTTT. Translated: CASSQYRGTSSEAFF.

This CDR3 reads CASDRVDSTGAFF. The CDR3 nucleotides are TGTGCCAGCGATAGGGTCGACAGTACCGGAGCTTTCTTT. The chain employs TRBV9 and TRBJ1-1; maybe TRBD1 (5 bases). The CDR3 is made up of 13 amino acids. CDR1 and CDR2 (germline): SGDLS, YYNGEE. The germline V and J ends were trimmed by 7 bases and 10 bases, with 20 bases remaining between them. The complete variable domain, with remaining parts taken from reference TRBV9 and TRBJ1-1, reads DSGVTQTPKHLITATGQRVTLRCSPRSGDLSVYWYQQSLDQGLQFLIQYYNGEERAKGNILERFSAQQFPDLHSELNLSSLELGDSALYFCASDRVDSTGAFFGQGTRLTVV.

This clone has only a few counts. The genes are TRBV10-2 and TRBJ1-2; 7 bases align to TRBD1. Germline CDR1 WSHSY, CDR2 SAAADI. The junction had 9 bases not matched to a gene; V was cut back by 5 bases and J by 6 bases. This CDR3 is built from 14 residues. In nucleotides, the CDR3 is TGCGCCAGCAGTTCTCGGACTCAGGGGGATGGCTACACCTTC. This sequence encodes CASSSRTQGDGYTF.

Here the CDR3 DNA reads TGCGCCAGCAGCTTGAGCGTATCTGGGGCCAACGTCCTGACTTTC. Translation: CASSLSVSGANVLTF. V is TRBV5-1 and J is TRBJ2-6; D unresolved. CDR1 is SGHRS and CDR2 is YFSETQ in the germline V gene. The CDR3 covers 15 residues. V lost 1 base and J 1 base, leaving 6 bases between the germline ends.

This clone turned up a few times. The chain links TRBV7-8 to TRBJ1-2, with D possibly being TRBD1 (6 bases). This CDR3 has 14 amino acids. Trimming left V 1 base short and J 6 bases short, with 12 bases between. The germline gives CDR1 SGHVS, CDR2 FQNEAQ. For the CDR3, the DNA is TGTGCCAGCAGCTTAGGGGGGTGGACAGATGGCTACACCTTC. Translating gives CASSLGGWTDGYTF.

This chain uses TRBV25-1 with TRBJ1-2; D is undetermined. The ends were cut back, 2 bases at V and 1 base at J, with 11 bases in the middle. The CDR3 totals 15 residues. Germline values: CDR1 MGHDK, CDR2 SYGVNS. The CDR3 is CASSERRWGNYGYTF. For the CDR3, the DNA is TGTGCCAGCAGTGAAAGACGGTGGGGTAACTATGGCTACACCTTC.

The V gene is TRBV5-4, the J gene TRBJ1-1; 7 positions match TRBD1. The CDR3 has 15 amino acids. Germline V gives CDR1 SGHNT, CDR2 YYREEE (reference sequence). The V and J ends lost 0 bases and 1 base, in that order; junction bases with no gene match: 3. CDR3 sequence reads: CASSLVDRANTEAFF. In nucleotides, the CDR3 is TGTGCCAGCAGCTTGGTCGACAGGGCGAACACTGAAGCTTTCTTT. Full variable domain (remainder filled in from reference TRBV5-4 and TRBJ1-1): ETGVTQSPTHLIKTRGQQVTLRCSSQSGHNTVSWYQQALGQGPQFIFQYYREEENGRGNFPPRFSGLQFPNYSSELNVNALELDDSALYLCASSLVDRANTEAFFGQGTRLTVV.

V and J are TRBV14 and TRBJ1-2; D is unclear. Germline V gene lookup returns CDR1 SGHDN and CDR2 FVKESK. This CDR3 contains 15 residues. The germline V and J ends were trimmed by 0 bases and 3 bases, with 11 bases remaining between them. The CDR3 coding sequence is TGTGCCAGCAGCCAAGATGGCGATGGGGACTATGGCTACACCTTC. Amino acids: CASSQDGDGDYGYTF.

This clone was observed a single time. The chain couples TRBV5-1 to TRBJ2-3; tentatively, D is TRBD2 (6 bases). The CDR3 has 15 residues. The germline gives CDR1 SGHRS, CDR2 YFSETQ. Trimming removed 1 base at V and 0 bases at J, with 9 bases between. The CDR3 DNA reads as TGCGCCAGCAGCTTGACTAGCCCAAGCACAGATACGCAGTATTTT. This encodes CASSLTSPSTDTQYF.

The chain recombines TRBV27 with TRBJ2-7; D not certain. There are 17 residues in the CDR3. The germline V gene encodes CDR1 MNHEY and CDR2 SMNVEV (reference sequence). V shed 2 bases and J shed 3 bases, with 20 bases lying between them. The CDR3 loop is CASSLITEAGYLYEQYF. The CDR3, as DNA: TGTGCCAGCAGTTTAATCACCGAGGCAGGTTACCTCTACGAGCAGTACTTC.

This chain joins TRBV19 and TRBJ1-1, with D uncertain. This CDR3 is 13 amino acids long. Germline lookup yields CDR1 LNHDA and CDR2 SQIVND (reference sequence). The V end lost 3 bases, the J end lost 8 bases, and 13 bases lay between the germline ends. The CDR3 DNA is TGTGCCAGTAGTATTGGGCAGATAAGCGAAGCTTTCTTT. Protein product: CASSIGQISEAFF.

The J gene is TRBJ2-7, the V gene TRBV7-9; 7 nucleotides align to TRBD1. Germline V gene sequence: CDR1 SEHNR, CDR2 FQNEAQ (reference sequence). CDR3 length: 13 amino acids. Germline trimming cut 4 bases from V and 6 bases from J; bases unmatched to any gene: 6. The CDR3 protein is CASSSYRGGEQYF. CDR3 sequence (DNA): TGTGCCAGCAGCTCTTACAGGGGTGGCGAGCAGTACTTC.

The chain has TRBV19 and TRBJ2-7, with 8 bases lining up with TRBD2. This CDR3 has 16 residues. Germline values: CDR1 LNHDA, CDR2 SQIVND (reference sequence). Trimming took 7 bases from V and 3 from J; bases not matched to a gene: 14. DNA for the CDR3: TGTGCCAGTACCCCGGCGAGCGGGAGCGCTTACTACGAGCAGTACTTC. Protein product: CASTPASGSAYYEQYF. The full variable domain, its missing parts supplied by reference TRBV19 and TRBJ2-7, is DGGITQSPKYLFRKEGQNVTLSCEQNLNHDAMYWYRQDPGQGLRLIYYSQIVNDFQKGDIAEGYSVSREKKESFPLTVTSAQKNPTAFYLCASTPASGSAYYEQYFGPGTRLTVT.

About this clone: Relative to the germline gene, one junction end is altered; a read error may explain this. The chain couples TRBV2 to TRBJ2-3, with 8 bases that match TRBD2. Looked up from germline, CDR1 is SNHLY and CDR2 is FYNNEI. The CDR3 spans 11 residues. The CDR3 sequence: CGSGGTDTQYF. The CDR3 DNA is TGCGGTAGCGGGGGCACAGATACGCAGTATTTT.

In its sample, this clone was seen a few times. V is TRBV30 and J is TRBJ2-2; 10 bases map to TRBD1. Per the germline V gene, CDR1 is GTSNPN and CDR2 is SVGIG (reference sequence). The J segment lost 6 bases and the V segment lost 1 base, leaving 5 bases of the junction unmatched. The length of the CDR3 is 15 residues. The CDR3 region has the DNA TGTGCCTGGAGTGCTACCGGGACAGGGGCCGGGGAGCTGTTTTTT. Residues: CAWSATGTGAGELFF.

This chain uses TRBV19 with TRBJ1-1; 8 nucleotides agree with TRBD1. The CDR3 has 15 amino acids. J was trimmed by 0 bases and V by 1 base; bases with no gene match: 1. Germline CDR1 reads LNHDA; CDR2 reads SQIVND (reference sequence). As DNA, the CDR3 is TGTGCCAGTAGTATAGGGACAGGGATGAACACTGAAGCTTTCTTT. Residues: CASSIGTGMNTEAFF.

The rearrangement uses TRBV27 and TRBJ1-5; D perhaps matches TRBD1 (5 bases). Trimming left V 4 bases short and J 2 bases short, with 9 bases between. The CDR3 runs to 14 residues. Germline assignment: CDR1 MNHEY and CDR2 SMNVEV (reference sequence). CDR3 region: CASSYRGGNQPQHF. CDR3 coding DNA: TGTGCCAGCAGTTACCGGGGGGGCAATCAGCCCCAGCATTTT.

In DNA, the CDR3 is TGCAGCGTTGAAAACCCGGGACAGAACACTGAAGCTTTCTTT. Translating it yields CSVENPGQNTEAFF. The genes are TRBV29-1 and TRBJ1-1; D possibly corresponds to TRBD1 (6 bases). The ends were cut back, 2 bases at V and 1 base at J, with 11 bases in the middle. This CDR3 contains 14 residues. The germline V gene has CDR1 SQVTM and CDR2 ANQGSEA.

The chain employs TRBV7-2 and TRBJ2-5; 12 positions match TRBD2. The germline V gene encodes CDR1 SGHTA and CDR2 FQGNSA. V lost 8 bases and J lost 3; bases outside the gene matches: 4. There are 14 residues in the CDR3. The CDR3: CASQRTSGKETQYF. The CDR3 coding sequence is TGTGCCAGCCAGAGGACTAGCGGGAAAGAGACCCAGTACTTC.

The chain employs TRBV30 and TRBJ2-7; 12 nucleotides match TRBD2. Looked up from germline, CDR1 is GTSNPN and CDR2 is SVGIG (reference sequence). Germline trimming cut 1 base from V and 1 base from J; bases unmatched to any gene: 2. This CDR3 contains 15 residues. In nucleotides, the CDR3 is TGTGCCTGGAGTGCGACTAGCGGGGGATCCTACGAGCAGTACTTC. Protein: CAWSATSGGSYEQYF.

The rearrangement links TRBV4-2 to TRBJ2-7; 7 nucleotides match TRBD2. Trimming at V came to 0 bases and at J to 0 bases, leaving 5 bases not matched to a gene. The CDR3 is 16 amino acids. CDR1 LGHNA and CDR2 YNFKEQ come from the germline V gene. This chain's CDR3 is CASSQDSAGSSYEQYF. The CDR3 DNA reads TGTGCCAGCAGCCAAGATTCAGCGGGGAGCTCCTACGAGCAGTACTTC.

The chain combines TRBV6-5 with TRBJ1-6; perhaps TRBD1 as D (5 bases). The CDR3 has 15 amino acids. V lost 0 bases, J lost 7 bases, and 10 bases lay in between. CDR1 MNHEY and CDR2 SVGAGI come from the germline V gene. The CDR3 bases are TGTGCCAGCAGTTACTCCGTCAGGGCGAATTCACCCCTCCACTTT. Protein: CASSYSVRANSPLHF.

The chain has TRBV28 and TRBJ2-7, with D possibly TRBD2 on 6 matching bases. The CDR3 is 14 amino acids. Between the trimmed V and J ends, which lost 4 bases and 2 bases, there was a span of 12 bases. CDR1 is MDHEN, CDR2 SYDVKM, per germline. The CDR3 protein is CASSWRVSAYEQYF. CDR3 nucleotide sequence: TGTGCCAGCAGTTGGAGGGTTTCCGCCTACGAGCAGTACTTC.